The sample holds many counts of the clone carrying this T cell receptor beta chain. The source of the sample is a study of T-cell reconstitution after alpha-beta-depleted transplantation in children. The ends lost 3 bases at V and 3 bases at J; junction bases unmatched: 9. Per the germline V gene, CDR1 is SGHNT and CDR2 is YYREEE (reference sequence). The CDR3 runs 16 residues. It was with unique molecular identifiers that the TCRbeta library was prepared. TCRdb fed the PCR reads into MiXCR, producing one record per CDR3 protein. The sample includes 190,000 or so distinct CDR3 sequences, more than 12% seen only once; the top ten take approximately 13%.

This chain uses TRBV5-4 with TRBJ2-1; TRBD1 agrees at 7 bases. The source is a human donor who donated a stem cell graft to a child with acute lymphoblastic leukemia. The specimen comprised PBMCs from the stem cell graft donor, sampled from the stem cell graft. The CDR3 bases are TGTGCCAGCAGCTCAGACAGGGTCGGATTCTACAATGAGCAGTTCTTC. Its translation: CASSSDRVGFYNEQFF.